This T cell receptor beta chain emerged from a study of OX40 agonist ivuxolimab in advanced cancers. Study in general: Given to patients was ivuxolimab, an agonistic anti-OX40 (CD134) antibody. Ivuxolimab was administered intravenously to patients at 0.01 to 10 mg/kg every 2 weeks. Of mixed ages from about 23 to 85 and averaging roughly 60 years, the group was around 78% male.

Only in-frame clones appear in the TCRdb table, and some are missing; sequencing was by immunoSEQ multiplex PCR. The sample lists about 72,000 clones, roughly 89% occurring once. Sampled blood was obtained at baseline, cycle 4 day 1, and cycle 7 day 1. This clonotype was obtained from an adult with an advanced solid tumor such as melanoma, head and neck, liver or kidney cancer. The specimen comprised CD4+ or CD8+ T cells sorted from blood, sampled in a trial of the OX40 agonist ivuxolimab.

In DNA, the CDR3 is TGTGCCATCAGTGGGAGGGAAGGGGAAAAACTGTTTTTT. The encoded protein is CAISGREGEKLFF. The chain joins TRBV10-3 to TRBJ1-4; D gene uncertain. CDR1 and CDR2 from the germline V gene are ENHRY and SYGVKD. The length of the CDR3 is 13 residues. Trimming left V 4 bases short and J 8 bases short, with 11 bases between.